One and the same sample provided the 4 T cell receptor beta chains below, sequenced in a study of blood T cell repertoires in COVID-19. Produced via immunoSEQ multiplex PCR; TCRdb's table is partial and in-frame only. The data show roughly 180,000 clones, with 60% to 80% seen just once and 17% held by the top ten. The sample consisted of peripheral blood. These TCRs come from a man between 60 and 70 years old with active or convalescent COVID-19.

The chain combines TRBV12-5 with TRBJ1-1; TRBD1 is a possible D gene (5 bases). Trimming stripped 7 bases from V and 4 bases from J, with 13 bases between. This CDR3 has 13 amino acids. Germline values: CDR1 LGHNT, CDR2 FRNRAP. CDR3 coding DNA: TGTGCTAGTGCCTTGGGGGGGTTCACTGAAGCTTTCTTT. Protein sequence: CASALGGFTEAFF.

The rearrangement uses TRBV29-1 and TRBJ2-3, with TRBD1 matching over 8 bases. Germline trimming cut 5 bases from V and 3 bases from J; bases unmatched to any gene: 4. Germline CDR1 is SQVTM and CDR2 is ANQGSEA. This CDR3 region has 13 residues. The CDR3 nucleotides are TGCAGCGTTTGGACAGGGATGACAGATACGCAGTATTTT. Its protein is CSVWTGMTDTQYF.

This chain links TRBV30 with TRBJ1-1; D is undetermined. CDR3 length: 12 residues. Trimming took 2 bases from V and 4 from J, leaving 8 bases between them. Germline CDR1 GTSNPN, CDR2 SVGIG (reference sequence). CDR3 sequence (DNA): TGTGCCTGGAGTCAGCGGGTCACTGAAGCTTTCTTT. Encoded protein: CAWSQRVTEAFF.

The V and J genes are TRBV7-2 and TRBJ2-1; TRBD2 matches at 12 bases. J was trimmed by 8 bases and V by 7 bases; bases with no gene match: 6. The CDR3 spans 14 residues. CDR1 is SGHTA, CDR2 FQGNSA, per germline. CDR3 DNA: TGTGCCAGCACTGCGACTAGCGGGAGACATGAGCAGTTCTTC. Protein sequence: CASTATSGRHEQFF.